Reported below is one T cell receptor beta chain. Its antigen is undetermined. This record belongs to a study of radiotherapy plus CTLA-4 blockade in lung cancer. Whole-study findings and limits: Early blood T cell clone dynamics reportedly forecast response best, with interferon-beta. Researchers report tumor-derived TCR clones expanding in blood after radiotherapy plus ipilimumab.

Chemo-refractory metastatic non-small-cell lung cancer patients received focal radiation with ipilimumab CTLA-4 blockade. Unmatched junction bases numbered 11, after V lost 2 bases and J lost 9 bases. The CDR3 length is 15 residues. CDR1 GTSNPN and CDR2 SVGIG come from the germline V gene (reference sequence). Using immunoSEQ multiplex PCR, the repertoire was profiled, and TCRdb retains in-frame clones only, with some absent. The repertoire holds 25,000 to 35,000 clones, around three quarters seen once, with about a sixth in the top ten. The origin of this receptor is a human donor with non-small cell lung cancer that progressed on radiotherapy plus ipilimumab. The rearrangement links TRBV30 to TRBJ2-1, with 9 bases lining up with TRBD2. Material: peripheral blood, obtained from a patient treated with radiotherapy plus ipilimumab. Here the CDR3 reads CAWSPPSGERGEQFF. In DNA form, the CDR3 reads TGTGCCTGGAGTCCCCCTAGCGGGGAACGGGGTGAGCAGTTCTTC.